This T cell receptor beta chain was profiled in a study of human T cells and chemical hapten exposure. Study in general: Weekly scalp doses of diphenylcyclopropenone were given to patients during the roughly 26-week study. Notes on the study in general: TCRs above 1 in 1000 frequency stayed constant with DPC sensitization.

As the library was built, unique molecular identifiers were attached to individual cDNA molecules. TCRdb analysed the RACE reads with MiXCR anew, one entry per CDR3 protein. Of approximately 110,000 distinct CDR3 sequences detected, 30% to 35% appear once; the ten largest clones hold about 2.7%. Time point in this sample: patch test 3, about 24 weeks after DPC sensitization. The treatment was: therapeutic diphenylcyclopropenone sensitization with weekly scalp DPC. Whole blood that had not been fractionated was the source of extracted total RNA. Comment on this clonotype: The antigen remains unidentified. At one of its ends the junction is not consistent with the germline gene, which may arise from a read error.

Germline V lookup: CDR1 KGHSH, CDR2 LQKENI. The CDR3 runs 15 residues. Sequencing was performed on whole blood, taken in connection with sensitization to the hapten diphenylcyclopropenone (DPC). V is TRBV18 and J is TRBJ2-3; D may be TRBD2 (6 bases). This receptor was identified in a man aged 40-49 years with alopecia areata. Some clones in this sample may be carry-over from other donors' samples. DNA for the CDR3: TGTGTCAGCTCCCAATTAAAAGGGACTTTGGATACGCAGTATTTT. Translation gives CVSSQLKGTLDTQYF.